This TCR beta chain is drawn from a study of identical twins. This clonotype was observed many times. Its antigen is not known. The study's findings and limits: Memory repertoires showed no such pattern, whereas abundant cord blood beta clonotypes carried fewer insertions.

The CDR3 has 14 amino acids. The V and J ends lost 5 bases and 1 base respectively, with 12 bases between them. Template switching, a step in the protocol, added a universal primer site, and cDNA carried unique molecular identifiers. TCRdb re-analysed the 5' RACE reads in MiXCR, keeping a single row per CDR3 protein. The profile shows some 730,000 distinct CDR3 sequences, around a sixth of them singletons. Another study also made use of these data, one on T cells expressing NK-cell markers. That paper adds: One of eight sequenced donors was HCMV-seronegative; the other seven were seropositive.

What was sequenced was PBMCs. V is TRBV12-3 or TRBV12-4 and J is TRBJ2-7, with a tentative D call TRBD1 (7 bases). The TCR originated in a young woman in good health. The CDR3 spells CASSPRGRSYEQYF. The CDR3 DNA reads TGTGCCAGCAGTCCCAGGGGGAGGTCCTACGAGCAGTACTTC.